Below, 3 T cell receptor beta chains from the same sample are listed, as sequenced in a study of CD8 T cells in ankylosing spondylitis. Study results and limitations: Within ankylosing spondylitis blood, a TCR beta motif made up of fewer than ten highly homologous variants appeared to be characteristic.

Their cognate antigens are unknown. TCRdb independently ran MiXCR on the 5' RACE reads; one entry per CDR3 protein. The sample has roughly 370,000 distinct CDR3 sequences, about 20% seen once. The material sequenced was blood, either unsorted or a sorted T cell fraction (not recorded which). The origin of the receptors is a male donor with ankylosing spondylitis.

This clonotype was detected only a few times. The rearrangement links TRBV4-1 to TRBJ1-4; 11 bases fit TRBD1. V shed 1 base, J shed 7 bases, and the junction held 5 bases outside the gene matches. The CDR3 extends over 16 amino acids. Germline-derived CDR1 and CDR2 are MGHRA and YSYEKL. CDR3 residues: CASSQGTGTGGEKLFF. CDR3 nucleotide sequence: TGCGCCAGCAGCCAAGGAACCGGGACAGGGGGTGAAAAACTGTTTTTT.

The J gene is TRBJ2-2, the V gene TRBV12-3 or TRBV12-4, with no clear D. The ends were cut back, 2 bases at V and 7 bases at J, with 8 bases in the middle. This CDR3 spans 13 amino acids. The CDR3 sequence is CASSLTGIGELFF. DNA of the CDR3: TGTGCCAGCAGTTTAACCGGTATCGGGGAGCTGTTTTTT.

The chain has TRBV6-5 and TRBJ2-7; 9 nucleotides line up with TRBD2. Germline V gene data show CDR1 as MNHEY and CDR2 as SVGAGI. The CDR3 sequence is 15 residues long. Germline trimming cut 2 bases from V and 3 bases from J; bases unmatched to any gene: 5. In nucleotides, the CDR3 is TGTGCCAGCAGTTACCAAAGCGGGAGGAGCTACGAGCAGTACTTC. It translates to CASSYQSGRSYEQYF.